This T cell receptor beta chain was obtained from a study of a mutant IDH1 vaccine in newly diagnosed glioma. The repertoire was sequenced with immunoSEQ multiplex PCR; TCRdb's copy has only in-frame clones and lacks some. In the table there are 50,000 to 70,000 clones, 84% of which are singletons. Comments on this clone: Its cognate antigen is unknown.

As for time point: week 35, safety follow-up. With topical imiquimod, each dose of the vaccine consisted of 300 ug of mutant IDH1 20-mer peptide. The length of the CDR3 is 15 residues. The germline V gene encodes CDR1 MGHRA and CDR2 YSYEKL. The V and J ends lost 4 bases and 2 bases, in that order; junction bases with no gene match: 5. The genes are TRBV4-1 and TRBJ2-5; TRBD1 matches 9 bases. The sample here was PBMCs, taken from a glioma patient whose treatment included an IDH1 peptide vaccine. This receptor was obtained from a man aged 25 to 40 with glioma. The chain's CDR3 is CASSPPGTGQETQYF. The CDR3 DNA reads TGCGCCAGCAGCCCTCCCGGGACAGGGCAAGAGACCCAGTACTTC.